The rows below give T cell receptor beta chains drawn from one sample of a study of T cells in Graves' hyperthyroidism and ophthalmopathy. TCRdb itself ran the multiplex PCR reads through MiXCR, one entry per CDR3 protein. The data show about 420,000 distinct CDR3 sequences, approximately 15% seen once. Material: blood. Every receptor here comes from a woman aged 18 to 35 with Graves' hyperthyroidism. The CDR3 runs from the conserved cysteine through the conserved F or W. D genes are given only for firm matches. The size of a clone is reported for some rows only, either as once, few or many, or as a class for expanded clones.

TRBV19,NA,14,TRBJ1-5,NA,TGTGCCAGTAGTATGAGTAATAGCAATCAGCCCCAGCATTTT,CASSMSNSNQPQHF
TRBV11-3,NA,13,TRBJ2-3,many,TGTGCCAGCAGCGCGCGCCGGGAAGGGACGCAGTATTTT,CASSARREGTQYF
TRBV5-1,NA,15,TRBJ2-2,many,TGCGCCAGCACCGATTTCGCGGGGGCTGGCGGGGAGCTGTTTTTT,CASTDFAGAGGELFF
TRBV7-9,TRBD2,15,TRBJ2-7,NA,TGTGCCAGCAGCTTAGGGCGGGGGGGCCCCTACGAGCAGTACTTC,CASSLGRGGPYEQYF
TRBV19,NA,15,TRBJ1-2,NA,TGTGCCAGCCACCCCGGGGTCAGGATGGACTATGGCTACACCTTC,CASHPGVRMDYGYTF
TRBV20-1,TRBD2,13,TRBJ2-1,many,TGCAGTGCTAGAAGCGGGGTAAACGATGAGCAGTTCTTC,CSARSGVNDEQFF
TRBV7-3,TRBD1,13,TRBJ1-1,many,TGTGCCAGCAGGCAGACAGGGGGCACTGAAGCTTTCTTT,CASRQTGGTEAFF
TRBV7-9,NA,16,TRBJ1-2,many,TGTGCCAGCAGTCGCCTTCAGCGGAGGGCTCACTATGGCTACACCTTC,CASSRLQRRAHYGYTF
TRBV15,NA,11,TRBJ2-7,many,TGTGCCACCAGCAGCGCCTACGAGCAGTACTTC,CATSSAYEQYF
TRBV24-1,TRBD2,19,TRBJ2-1,many,TGTGCCACCAGTGATCCCGGACTAGCGGGAGGAGCCTCCTACAATGAGCAGTTCTTC,CATSDPGLAGGASYNEQFF
TRBV11-2,NA,15,TRBJ2-5,NA,TGTGCCAGCACCACTAATATCGGGGGAAAAGAGACCCAGTACTTC,CASTTNIGGKETQYF
TRBV7-2,TRBD2,16,TRBJ2-1,NA,TGTGCCAGCAGCAAAGCGGGCGGGAGGTTCTACAATGAGCAGTTCTTC,CASSKAGGRFYNEQFF
TRBV20-1,NA,17,TRBJ2-1,many,TGCAGTGCCCAACCCCTAGGCGGGGCTAGCTCCTACAATGAGCAGTTCTTC,CSAQPLGGASSYNEQFF
TRBV2,TRBD1,14,TRBJ2-6,few,TGTGCCAGGGACAGGTCGGAAGGGGCCAACGTCCTGACTTTC,CARDRSEGANVLTF
TRBV4-1,NA,15,TRBJ2-3,many,TGCGCCAGCAGCCAAGCTGGGCTTGTCACAGATACGCAGTATTTT,CASSQAGLVTDTQYF
TRBV20-1,NA,16,TRBJ1-5,few,TGCAGTGCTAGAGATCGTGGGGCGGGGGGCAATCAGCCCCAGCATTTT,CSARDRGAGGNQPQHF
TRBV19,NA,15,TRBJ1-1,many,TGTGCCAGTAAAGGGGGACGGGCCGGGAACACTGAAGCTTTCTTT,CASKGGRAGNTEAFF
TRBV29-1,NA,12,TRBJ1-1,many,TGCAGCGTTGTCCCGATGAACACTGAAGCTTTCTTT,CSVVPMNTEAFF
TRBV12-3/TRBV12-4,TRBD1,15,TRBJ1-2,many,TGTGCCAGCAGTCCCGGACAGGGAATGATCAGGGGCTACACCTTC,CASSPGQGMIRGYTF
TRBV19,NA,15,TRBJ1-5,few,TGTGCCAGTAGTATCGGAACCTATAGCAATCAGCCCCAGCATTTT,CASSIGTYSNQPQHF
TRBV5-1,NA,15,TRBJ1-1,NA,TGCGCCAGCAGCTTGAGTGGACCAGAGAACACTGAAGCTTTCTTT,CASSLSGPENTEAFF
TRBV14,NA,15,TRBJ1-6,NA,TGTGCCAGCAGCCAGGAGCGGGGCTTCGGTTCACCCCTCCACTTT,CASSQERGFGSPLHF
TRBV9,NA,15,TRBJ2-1,NA,TGTGCCAGCAGCGCCGGCGTAGGGTCCCACAATGAGCAGCTCTTC,CASSAGVGSHNEQLF
TRBV12-3/TRBV12-4,TRBD2,16,TRBJ2-1,many,TGTGCCAGCAGTCCACTAGCGGGGGGTTTTGTGAATGAGCAGTTCTTC,CASSPLAGGFVNEQFF
TRBV28,NA,14,TRBJ2-3,NA,TGTGCCAGCAGTGGTGGTCCCAGCCCAGATACGCAGTATTTT,CASSGGPSPDTQYF
TRBV20-1,TRBD1,15,TRBJ2-2,NA,TGCAGTGCGGGACAGGGGAACGTGAACACCGGGGAGCTGTTTTTT,CSAGQGNVNTGELFF
TRBV7-9,NA,14,TRBJ2-7,many,TGTGCCAGCAGCTTGAGCGGACGACCCTACGAGCAGTACTTC,CASSLSGRPYEQYF
TRBV7-9,NA,13,TRBJ2-1,many,TGTGCCAGCAGCTTAAACCAAGAGAATGAGCAGTTCTTC,CASSLNQENEQFF
TRBV3-1,TRBD2,16,TRBJ2-1,many,TGTGCCAGCAGCCAAGAACTAGCGGGGGGCCTCAGTGAGCAGTTCTTC,CASSQELAGGLSEQFF
TRBV19,NA,14,TRBJ1-2,NA,TGTGCCAGTACCTCCCAAAGGGGAGACTATGGCTACACCTTC,CASTSQRGDYGYTF
TRBV12-5,TRBD2,14,TRBJ2-1,many,TGTGCTAGTGCCATCGGAGCGGGAGGCGATGAGCAGTTCTTC,CASAIGAGGDEQFF
TRBV10-1,NA,16,TRBJ2-7,NA,TGCGCCAGCAGTGAGATCGCGTGGCTCCCCCCCTACGAGCAGTACTTC,CASSEIAWLPPYEQYF
TRBV2,TRBD2,16,TRBJ2-5,NA,TGTGCCAGCAGCGTACCCCTAGCGGGAGGTAGAGAGACCCAGTACTTC,CASSVPLAGGRETQYF
TRBV19,NA,16,TRBJ2-5,many,TGTGCCAGTGCGTCGGACGGGCAGGCCCTCGGGGAGACCCAGTACTTC,CASASDGQALGETQYF
TRBV24-1,NA,13,TRBJ1-1,many,TGTGCCACCCAGGGAACGGGGGGGACTGAAGCTTTCTTT,CATQGTGGTEAFF
TRBV20-1,NA,13,TRBJ2-1,many,TGCAGTGCTTTGCGGGTGATCTACAATGAGCAGTTCTTC,CSALRVIYNEQFF
TRBV5-8,NA,16,TRBJ2-3,few,TGTGCCAGCAGCTTGGGGAGTAGCCTTAGCACAGATACGCAGTATTTT,CASSLGSSLSTDTQYF
TRBV27,TRBD2,15,TRBJ2-1,NA,TGTGCCAGCAGTAAACTAGCGGGCCGTCACAATGAGCAGTTCTTC,CASSKLAGRHNEQFF
TRBV12-5,TRBD1,15,TRBJ1-5,NA,TGTGCTAGTGGTTTGGACAGGGGGCCTGATCAGCCCCAGCATTTT,CASGLDRGPDQPQHF
TRBV28,TRBD2,14,TRBJ2-3,many,TGTGCCAGCAAGACTAGCGGGGGAAGGGATACGCAGTATTTT,CASKTSGGRDTQYF
TRBV19,NA,15,TRBJ2-7,few,TGTGCCAGTAGTCCCCGGGGTGACAGCTCCTACGAGCAGTACTTC,CASSPRGDSSYEQYF
TRBV10-3,TRBD2,16,TRBJ2-7,many,TGTGCCATCAGTGAGTCGTCTAGCGGGCATACCTACGAGCAGTACTTC,CAISESSSGHTYEQYF
TRBV20-1,NA,13,TRBJ2-7,once,TGCAGTGCTTCCGGGACAAGCTCCTACGAGCAGTACTTC,CSASGTSSYEQYF
TRBV2,TRBD2,16,TRBJ2-7,many,TGTGCCAGCAGTGAAGCGCGACTAGCGGGAGAGGGCGAGCAGTACTTC,CASSEARLAGEGEQYF
TRBV12-3/TRBV12-4,TRBD2,19,TRBJ2-3,many,TGTGCCAGCAGTCGAGGGACTAGCGGGGGGGCCGGGTTGGCAGATACGCAGTATTTT,CASSRGTSGGAGLADTQYF
TRBV5-8,NA,12,TRBJ2-1,few,TGTGCCAGCAGCCATAGAAACGATGAGCAGTTCTTC,CASSHRNDEQFF
TRBV28,NA,11,TRBJ1-6,many,TGTGCCAGCAGTTACTATTCACCCCTCCACTTT,CASSYYSPLHF
TRBV27,NA,17,TRBJ1-5,many,TGTGCCAGCAGTCGACTATACTACGGGACAAGGGATCAGCCCCAGCATTTT,CASSRLYYGTRDQPQHF
TRBV6-7,NA,13,TRBJ2-1,many,TGTGCCAGCGCCCGGAGAACCCACAATGAGCAGTTCTTC,CASARRTHNEQFF
TRBV10-3,TRBD1,13,TRBJ1-2,many,TGTGCCATCAGTGATGACAGGGGAAGGGGCTACACCTTC,CAISDDRGRGYTF
TRBV12-3/TRBV12-4,NA,13,TRBJ2-1,many,TGTGCCAGCAGTTTATTCGGGGTGATGGAGCAGTTCTTC,CASSLFGVMEQFF
TRBV11-2,NA,14,TRBJ2-5,few,TGTGCCAGCAGCCCACCCCGACGGGAAGAGACCCAGTACTTC,CASSPPRREETQYF